One sample yielded the 9 T cell receptor beta chains listed below, sequenced in a study of molecular identifiers for immune sequencing clone quantification. MiXCR, applied by TCRdb to the PCR reads, yields one record per CDR3 protein. The sample comprises 490,000 or so distinct CDR3 sequences, under 30% of which are singletons, and under 0.8% rests with the top ten. The sequenced sample consisted of naive CD8+ T cells from blood, with Jurkat cell RNA spiked in. Subset specified: FACS-sorted CD8+CD4-CCR7+CD45RA+ naive T cells. The source of these receptors is a human donor in good health. Some libraries in this study had Jurkat cell RNA spiked in.

There are many counts of this clonotype. The CDR3 coding sequence is TGTGCCAGCAGTTCAGGAACGACGGACAAAGTCCAAGAGACCCAGTACTTC. Residues: CASSSGTTDKVQETQYF. The gene calls are TRBV12-3 or TRBV12-4 and TRBJ2-5, with a tentative D call TRBD1 (5 bases). The CDR3 extends over 17 amino acids. V was clipped by 4 bases and J by 1 base, with 19 bases between them.

This chain connects TRBV6-5 to TRBJ2-7; TRBD2 aligns across 12 bases. This CDR3 has 16 amino acids. Trimming removed 8 bases from V and 1 base from J; junction bases left unmatched: 9. Germline CDR1 is MNHEY and CDR2 is SVGAGI. The CDR3 DNA reads as TGTGCCAGCGGCTTTCCTCTAGCGGGGGGGTCCTACGAGCAGTACTTC. Its protein is CASGFPLAGGSYEQYF.

This clonotype has just a few counts. A read error may account for a junction end that differs from germline. The rearrangement links TRBV5-4 to TRBJ2-1; possibly TRBD1 for D (5 bases). The CDR3 is made up of 15 amino acids. Germline V gene lookup returns CDR1 SGHNT and CDR2 YYREEE (reference sequence). CDR3 sequence reads: CASSPRAGYYNELFF. In nucleotides, the CDR3 is TGTGCCAGCAGCCCCCGGGCAGGGTACTACAATGAGCTGTTCTTC.

The V gene is TRBV4-3, the J gene TRBJ2-5, with D unclear. V dropped 0 bases and J dropped 1 base, with 9 bases sitting between them. The length of the CDR3 is 15 residues. Germline CDR1 LGHNA, CDR2 YSLEER. CDR3 DNA: TGCGCCAGCAGCCAAGAGTGGGCCGCCCAAGAGACCCAGTACTTC. As protein: CASSQEWAAQETQYF.

This clonotype was detected only a few times. This chain connects TRBV20-1 to TRBJ2-7, with D unresolved. This CDR3 has 11 amino acids. Germline CDR1 and CDR2: DFQATT and SNEGSKA (reference sequence). V was clipped by 3 bases and J by 6 bases, with 9 bases between them. The DNA of the CDR3 is TGCAGTGCTAGGGAACCACTCGAGCAGTACTTC. Translating it yields CSAREPLEQYF.

This clonotype was seen only a few times. The V call is TRBV4-1, the J call TRBJ2-7; 7 positions agree with TRBD2. The germline gives CDR1 MGHRA, CDR2 YSYEKL. V was pared by 0 bases and J by 2 bases, with 7 bases of the junction left unmatched. This CDR3 is built from 16 residues. As DNA, the CDR3 is TGCGCCAGCAGCCAAGATCCGGCTAGCGGCGCCTACGAGCAGTACTTC. Residues: CASSQDPASGAYEQYF.

This clonotype was picked up many times. The rearrangement uses TRBV19 and TRBJ2-1; D is possibly TRBD2 (5 bases). V lost 5 bases to trimming and J lost 4 bases, with 9 bases between them. The CDR3 is 13 residues long. Germline-derived CDR1 and CDR2 are LNHDA and SQIVND (reference sequence). CDR3 loop: CASSYSGYNEQFF. Written as DNA, the CDR3 is TGTGCCAGTAGTTATTCGGGGTACAATGAGCAGTTCTTC.

About this clonotype itself: A much more abundant neighbour one base away suggests this may be a read error. The V call is TRBV12-3 or TRBV12-4, the J call TRBJ2-3, with 7 bases lining up with TRBD2. The CDR3 consists of 16 residues. The DNA of the CDR3 is TGTGTCAGCAATCACCCCGAGCGGGGAGCCTGGAATACGCAGTATTTT. Translating gives CVSNHPERGAWNTQYF.

Many counts were recorded for this clonotype. The CDR3 DNA is TGTGCCAGCAGCTCCTCATTCGGGACAGGGGTCACAGATACGCAGTATTTT. Translating gives CASSSSFGTGVTDTQYF. The rearrangement uses TRBV7-9 and TRBJ2-3, with 10 positions matching TRBD1. V lost 4 bases to trimming and J lost 2 bases; unmatched junction nucleotides: 9. The germline gives CDR1 SEHNR, CDR2 FQNEAQ (reference sequence). The CDR3 runs to 17 residues. Complete variable domain (other parts from reference TRBV7-9 and TRBJ2-3): DTGVSQNPRHKITKRGQNVTFRCDPISEHNRLYWYRQTLGQGPEFLTYFQNEAQLEKSRLLSDRFSAERPKGSFSTLEIQRTEQGDSAMYLCASSSSFGTGVTDTQYFGPGTRLTVL.